The T cell receptor beta chain described here comes from a study of CD8 T cells in Susac syndrome. An input of 0.5 to 1 ug of RNA was subjected to reverse transcription using random hexamers. MiXCR, run by TCRdb on the immunoSEQ multiplex PCR reads, gives a single entry per CDR3 protein. The table lists some 96,000 distinct CDR3 sequences, about 95% of them singletons. This CDR3 is built from 15 residues. The germline V gene encodes CDR1 MGHRA and CDR2 YSYEKL. Between the trimmed V and J ends, which lost 3 bases and 6 bases, there was a span of 14 bases. From blood CD8+ and CD4+ T cells, TCR beta sequences were generated. Patients with Susac syndrome showed fulfilment of recently defined diagnostic criteria for definite or probable disease.

V and J are TRBV4-1 and TRBJ1-4, with no clear D. The specimen sequenced was CD8+ T cells from PBMCs. This receptor was obtained from a human donor with Susac syndrome. CDR3 loop: CASSQVARDDEKLFF. DNA for the CDR3: TGCGCCAGCAGCCAGGTGGCCCGTGACGATGAAAAACTGTTTTTT.